The entry below gives a single T cell receptor beta chain sequence along with its context. The source of the sample is a study of regulatory T cells in long-lasting Graves disease. Study overall: By definition, persistent Graves' disease involved antithyroid drugs for over 5 years alongside positive TSH receptor antibodies.

Building of the TCR beta libraries involved iRepertoire HTBI primers and Arm-PCR of CDR3 regions. Methods used by the authors: Segment identification across samples yielded 62 TRBV and roughly 15 TRBJ segments. A single record per CDR3 protein comes from TCRdb applying MiXCR to the multiplex PCR reads. TCRdb, not the authors, supplied the V and J calls. Of about 430,000 distinct CDR3 sequences in the sample, around a fifth were seen once. Time point in this sample: persistent/refractory GD, antithyroid drugs over 5 years with positive TRAb. The TCR library was made from RNA extracted from PBMCs. Patients hailed from an endocrinology department in Xi'an, China. EDTA tubes were used for drawing around 9 milliliters of peripheral blood. The CDR3 covers 16 residues. Trimming removed 4 bases from V and 5 bases from J, with 20 bases in between. Germline V gene sequence: CDR1 KGHSH, CDR2 LQKENI.

The J gene is TRBJ1-1, the V gene TRBV18; D gene uncertain. This TCR was sampled from a female donor with Graves disease. The sample consisted of peripheral blood mononuclear cells (PBMCs), taken when the disease was refractory, from a patient treated with antithyroid drugs. This CDR3 is CASSRRLDHSGTEAFF. CDR3 coding DNA: TGTGCCAGCTCACGCAGACTCGATCACTCGGGTACTGAAGCTTTCTTT.